This TCR beta chain came from a study of T cell responses to AZD1222 COVID-19 vaccine. Details on this clone: Its antigen is unknown.

Points from the study as a whole: Donors in the cohort were predominantly white British and more often female, and clonal diversity was possibly underestimated. Repertoires were obtained only post-peak T cell response.

V was cut by 5 bases and J by 0 bases, with 13 bases left in between. The CDR3 totals 15 residues. CDR1 SGHDN and CDR2 FVKESK come from the germline V gene. Sequencing was performed with immunoSEQ multiplex PCR; in TCRdb, only in-frame clones are kept and a portion is missing. The table includes approximately 110,000 clones, about 85% detected once. The sequencing used peripheral blood, collected 28 days after the second AZD1222 dose. This chain links TRBV14 with TRBJ1-2; weak D call: TRBD1 (5 bases). This clonotype originated in an adult who received the AZD1222 COVID-19 vaccine. CDR3 sequence: CASSFLTAANYGYTF. The DNA of the CDR3 is TGTGCCAGCAGCTTTCTGACAGCCGCTAACTATGGCTACACCTTC.